The T cell receptor beta chain under discussion was sequenced for a study of blood T cell repertoires in COVID-19. Looking at the study overall: The origin of the acute and convalescent COVID-19 samples was the United States, Italy and Spain. Sources were T cells, B-cell-depleted T cells, or PBMCs; the material itself was cDNA or gDNA.

Study processing details: The authors estimated nucleated cell counts from reference gene primer amplification. Using immunoSEQ multiplex PCR, the repertoire was profiled, and TCRdb retains in-frame clones only, with some absent. For V, J and clone size, that table is used; D and trimming come from the DNA. The sample lists 150,000 to 200,000 clones, roughly 80% occurring once. V lost 5 bases to trimming and J lost 3 bases, with 22 bases between them. Germline CDR1 SEHNR, CDR2 FQNEAQ (reference sequence). CDR3 length: 17 amino acids. The sequence was obtained from a man aged 25-40 years with active or convalescent COVID-19. The sequenced sample was peripheral blood. V gene TRBV7-9 combines with J gene TRBJ1-1; the D gene is possibly TRBD1 (6 bases). CDR3 nucleotide sequence: TGTGCCAGCAGCGCTCGCCCCGAGGCCCCAGGGGACACTGAAGCTTTCTTT. Translating gives CASSARPEAPGDTEAFF.